This record concerns one T cell receptor (beta chain) sequence. This sample is drawn from a study of regulatory T cells in long-lasting Graves disease. As for time point: newly diagnosed GD, antithyroid drugs for less than 3 months. After RNA was extracted from PBMCs, the TCR library was made from it. With EDTA tubes as the receptacles, nine milliliters of peripheral blood were drawn. Sequencing libraries for TCR beta were prepared with iRepertoire HTBI primers and Arm-PCR of CDR3 regions. TCRdb re-called the multiplex PCR reads through MiXCR, storing one row per CDR3 protein. The sample contains 600,000 to 650,000 distinct CDR3 sequences, less than 20% of which appear only once. The data also belong to a second study, concerning T cells in Graves' hyperthyroidism and ophthalmopathy. Per that study: Patients with uncontrolled infections, other autoimmune diseases, pregnancy or lactation were excluded. In the first-round RT-PCR of the TCR CDR3, the HTBI primer set was used.

The receptor comes from a woman aged 30 to 39 with Graves disease. Sequences were derived from peripheral blood mononuclear cells (PBMCs), sampled at new diagnosis, from a patient treated with antithyroid drugs.

The CDR3 coding sequence is TGTGCCAGCAGCCCCCGGCAGCGGAACTCCTACGAGCAGTACTTC. Translating gives CASSPRQRNSYEQYF. V is TRBV11-2 and J is TRBJ2-7, with D tentatively TRBD2 (5 bases). Germline loops: CDR1 SGHAT, CDR2 FQNNGV. Trimming stripped 5 bases from V and 0 bases from J, with 14 bases between. This CDR3 spans 15 amino acids.